This T cell receptor beta chain originates from a study of cytomegalovirus exposure and HLA in healthy donors. PCR employed 60 Vbeta and 13 Jbeta primers. Sequenced by immunoSEQ multiplex PCR; TCRdb stores in-frame clones only, minus some. The repertoire holds more than 90,000 clones, with about 80% as singletons. Source material: PBMCs. The source of this sequence is a man aged 45 to 65 in good health and CMV-seropositive.

Written as DNA, the CDR3 is TGTGCCACGGGGGGGACAGATACGCAGTATTTT. This sequence encodes CATGGTDTQYF. This chain links TRBV19 with TRBJ2-3, with TRBD2 matching over 8 bases. Per germline, CDR1 LNHDA and CDR2 SQIVND (reference sequence). The V gene end was trimmed by 10 bases and the J gene end by 3 bases; junction bases not matched to a gene: 0. This CDR3 has 11 residues.